One and the same sample provided the 20 T cell receptor beta chains below, sequenced in a study of blood T cell repertoires in COVID-19. Data came from immunoSEQ multiplex PCR; TCRdb stores just in-frame clones and leaves some out. The table has 410,000 or so clones, around 86% seen once. The sequenced sample consisted of peripheral blood. All receptors come from a woman between 25 and 40 years old with active or convalescent COVID-19.

The V gene is TRBV7-9, the J gene TRBJ2-1; 14 nucleotides align to TRBD2. CDR1 is SEHNR and CDR2 is FQNEAQ in the germline V gene (reference sequence). This CDR3 spans 15 amino acids. Trimming removed 5 bases from V and 8 bases from J; junction bases left unmatched: 5. The CDR3 region is CASSRTSGGTHEQFF. The CDR3 DNA is TGTGCCAGCAGCCGGACTAGCGGGGGGACCCATGAGCAGTTCTTC.

V usage is TRBV10-3 and J usage is TRBJ2-7; 8 bases fit TRBD1. CDR3 size: 14 residues. In germline, CDR1 is ENHRY, CDR2 SYGVKD. Unmatched junction bases numbered 8, after V lost 8 bases and J lost 2 bases. CDR3 DNA sequence: TGTGCCATCGGCCAGGACAGGGACACCTACGAGCAGTACTTC. This translates into CAIGQDRDTYEQYF.

The chain has TRBV5-8 and TRBJ1-2; 11 nucleotides line up with TRBD1. V gave up 0 bases and J gave up 4 bases; unmatched junction bases: 2. The CDR3 is 15 amino acids. Germline values: CDR1 SGHTS, CDR2 YDEGEE. The CDR3 spells CASSLAGTGGYGYTF. DNA for the CDR3: TGTGCCAGCAGCTTGGCCGGGACAGGGGGCTATGGCTACACCTTC.

The V and J genes are TRBV4-2 and TRBJ1-2, with D maybe TRBD1 (5 bases). CDR1 is LGHNA, CDR2 YNFKEQ, per germline. Trimming pared 3 bases from V and 7 bases from J, leaving 18 bases between. The CDR3 is 15 amino acids. CDR3 region: CASSHETASYAGYTF. As DNA, the CDR3 is TGTGCCAGCAGCCACGAGACAGCCTCCTATGCTGGCTACACCTTC.

V gene TRBV5-1 combines with J gene TRBJ2-5; perhaps TRBD1 as D (5 bases). CDR1 is SGHRS, CDR2 YFSETQ, per germline. The CDR3 loop spans 15 amino acids. Trimming shortened V by 3 bases and J by 4 bases, and 16 bases separated the two germline ends. The CDR3 DNA is TGCGCCAGCAGCTGGGGCCCCCCACCGAGAGAGACCCAGTACTTC. It yields the protein CASSWGPPPRETQYF.

The chain couples TRBV27 to TRBJ2-3, with a possible D match to TRBD1 (6 bases). Germline V CDR1 and CDR2: MNHEY, SMNVEV (reference sequence). The CDR3 length is 17 residues. V shed 5 bases and J shed 2 bases, with 20 bases lying between them. The CDR3 loop reads CASSLNYRTVPTDTQYF. For the CDR3, the DNA is TGTGCCAGCAGTCTCAACTACAGGACAGTACCCACAGATACGCAGTATTTT.

The chain has TRBV10-1 and TRBJ2-1; D gene ambiguous. Trimming left V 4 bases short and J 2 bases short, with 9 bases between. The CDR3 covers 14 residues. Germline-derived CDR1 and CDR2 are WNHNN and SYGVQD (reference sequence). CDR3 nucleotides: TGCGCCAGCAGTGTGAGCGATGCCTACAATGAGCAGTTCTTC. Translating it yields CASSVSDAYNEQFF.

This clone was seen just once. The gene calls are TRBV27 and TRBJ2-3, with a tentative D call TRBD1 (6 bases). This CDR3 region has 15 residues. Trimming removed 3 bases from V and 2 bases from J, with 12 bases in between. Germline-derived CDR1 and CDR2 are MNHEY and SMNVEV (reference sequence). CDR3 region: CASSLSWTATDTQYF. The CDR3 DNA sequence: TGTGCCAGCAGTTTGTCGTGGACAGCCACAGATACGCAGTATTTT.

The gene calls are TRBV6-5 and TRBJ1-1; D remains ambiguous. This CDR3 is built from 12 residues. Trimming removed 2 bases at V and 5 bases at J, with 6 bases between. Germline CDR1 and CDR2: MNHEY and SVGAGI. CDR3 bases: TGTGCCAGCAGTTACGGCGGAACTGAAGCTTTCTTT. This gives the protein CASSYGGTEAFF.

The CDR3 spells CASSSGQGIHTEAFF. CDR3 in DNA: TGCGCCAGCAGCTCAGGACAGGGTATCCACACTGAAGCTTTCTTT. The rearrangement uses TRBV5-1 and TRBJ1-1; TRBD1 matches at 8 bases. The CDR3 consists of 15 residues. Per the germline V gene, CDR1 is SGHRS and CDR2 is YFSETQ. With V trimmed by 3 bases and J by 3 bases, 7 bases remained unmatched.

Of note for this clone: Germline is not matched at one junction end, which may reflect a read error. The genes are TRBV18 and TRBJ2-1; tentative D call: TRBD1 (7 bases). Germline V gives CDR1 KGHSH, CDR2 LQKENI. The length of the CDR3 is 15 residues. CDR3 region: CATSTTGQGGKETFF. The CDR3 coding sequence is TGTGCCACCTCAACCACCGGGCAGGGGGGTAAGGAGACGTTCTTC. Using reference TRBV18 and TRBJ2-1 for the parts outside the CDR3, the full variable domain is NAGVMQNPRHLVRRRGQEARLRCSPMKGHSHVYWYRQLPEEGLKFMVYLQKENIIDESGMPKERFSAEFPKEGPSILRIQQVVRGDSAAYFCATSTTGQGGKETFFGPGTRLTVL.

V and J are TRBV9 and TRBJ1-6; 7 nucleotides agree with TRBD1. Germline V gives CDR1 SGDLS, CDR2 YYNGEE. This CDR3 has 15 residues. Losses at the gene ends were 3 bases for V and 7 bases for J; bases not matched to a gene: 7. In DNA, the CDR3 is TGTGCCAGCAGCGCCATGGGGACAGCAAATTCACCCCTCCACTTT. This translates into CASSAMGTANSPLHF.

This chain links TRBV13 with TRBJ1-1; D is possibly TRBD1 (6 bases). This CDR3 is 12 amino acids long. V lost 6 bases to trimming and J lost 10 bases, with 15 bases between them. In germline, CDR1 is PRHDT, CDR2 FYEKMQ (reference sequence). As DNA, the CDR3 is TGTGCCAGCAGAGGGGACAACCCAATAGCTTTCTTT. Encoded protein: CASRGDNPIAFF.

The chain recombines TRBV5-4 with TRBJ2-2; tentatively, D is TRBD1 (6 bases). This CDR3 comprises 13 residues. V lost 4 bases and J 6 bases, leaving 10 bases between the germline ends. CDR1 SGHNT and CDR2 YYREEE come from the germline V gene (reference sequence). This CDR3 is CASSAGVPGELFF. CDR3 DNA: TGTGCCAGCAGCGCAGGGGTCCCCGGGGAGCTGTTTTTT.

This chain uses TRBV7-9 with TRBJ2-7; TRBD2 is a possible D gene (5 bases). The CDR3 has 16 residues. The V gene lost 5 bases and the J gene lost 0 bases, with 17 bases spanning the gap. CDR1 and CDR2 from the germline V gene are SEHNR and FQNEAQ (reference sequence). DNA of the CDR3: TGTGCCAGCAGCCGGGGTTCGGACGGAGCCTCCTACGAGCAGTACTTC. Amino acid sequence: CASSRGSDGASYEQYF.

This chain joins TRBV5-6 and TRBJ1-5; D ambiguous. Germline V gene lookup returns CDR1 SGHDT and CDR2 YYEEEE. The CDR3 is 14 amino acids. V lost 4 bases, J lost 4 bases, and 12 bases lay in between. The CDR3: CASSQRTGNQPQHF. For the CDR3, the DNA is TGTGCCAGCAGCCAGAGGACGGGGAATCAGCCCCAGCATTTT.

This clone was seen once. The V call is TRBV6-6, the J call TRBJ1-1; TRBD1 matches at 7 bases. Germline lookup yields CDR1 MNHNY and CDR2 SVGAGI (reference sequence). The V gene end was trimmed by 1 base and the J gene end by 1 base; junction bases not matched to a gene: 3. The CDR3 runs to 15 residues. CDR3 loop: CASSYLTGENTEAFF. The CDR3, as DNA: TGTGCCAGCAGTTACTTAACAGGGGAGAACACTGAAGCTTTCTTT.

The chain employs TRBV10-3 and TRBJ2-5; 7 nucleotides match TRBD2. The CDR3 is 14 residues long. J was trimmed by 3 bases and V by 5 bases; bases with no gene match: 6. Germline V gene sequence: CDR1 ENHRY, CDR2 SYGVKD. The CDR3 nucleotides read TGTGCCATCAGTTCCGGGACTAAGAAAGAGACCCAGTACTTC. Translated: CAISSGTKKETQYF.

The rearrangement joins TRBV11-2 to TRBJ1-1, with D tentatively TRBD1 (5 bases). V lost 5 bases, J lost 4 bases, and 20 bases lay in between. CDR1 is SGHAT, CDR2 FQNNGV, per germline. The CDR3 spans 16 residues. DNA of the CDR3: TGTGCCAGCAGCGAAGAAAAGGGGAAACCTAGCACTGAAGCTTTCTTT. Translating it yields CASSEEKGKPSTEAFF.

The chain carries TRBV14 and TRBJ1-6; the match to TRBD1 covers 8 bases. The V and J ends lost 1 base and 7 bases, in that order; junction bases with no gene match: 6. This CDR3 has 16 amino acids. Per the germline V gene, CDR1 is SGHDN and CDR2 is FVKESK. CDR3 nucleotides: TGTGCCAGCAGCCAAGTAGGGTGGACAGGGAATTCACCCCTCCACTTT. Its translation: CASSQVGWTGNSPLHF.